One TCR beta chain is described in this entry. Its target is unknown. Germline CDR1 is SGHRS and CDR2 is YFSETQ. The V end lost 3 bases, the J end lost 0 bases, and 10 bases lay between the germline ends. CDR3 length equals 14 residues. PCR amplification relied on 60 Vbeta primers (plus 13 Jbeta primers). In the study's own analysis: As a later analysis found, there were tens of millions of unique TCR beta chains, of which roughly 11 million were shared. Measured with immunoSEQ multiplex PCR; TCRdb has only the in-frame clones, and not every one. The V and J calls and clone size are taken from that table; D and trimming were inferred from the DNA. There are some 180,000 clones in the sample; 81% occur only once, and roughly 3.2% lies in the top ten. The data belong to a study of cytomegalovirus exposure and HLA in healthy donors. Findings and limits, study-wide: Data from an earlier analysis indicated that most TCR beta V segments were productive either about 87% or about 30% of the time. Researchers reported that a few CMV-associated chains were confirmed in vitro as CMV antigen-specific.

The source of this sequence is a man aged 35 to 55 in good health and CMV-seropositive. The V gene is TRBV5-1, the J gene TRBJ2-7, with D possibly matching TRBD2 (6 bases). Material: PBMCs. CDR3 coding DNA: TGCGCCAGCAGCTCTGGGGGGAGCTCCTACGAGCAGTACTTC. Its translation: CASSSGGSSYEQYF.